The 14 T cell receptor beta chains given below trace back to one sample, sequenced in a study of cytomegalovirus exposure and HLA in healthy donors (dated by TCRdb to between 2016 and 2019). The library was made by the immunoSEQ multiplex PCR assay. Imported from immuneACCESS, the table was reduced by TCRdb to in-frame sequences with V and J called. These copies leave out some clones; in studies compared against another copy, an unresolved V gene accounts for under half, and the cause of the remainder is not known. The sample data list some 71,000 clones, and 85% to 95% of these were observed just once. The ten largest clones take up 1% of the sample. Sequenced input: PBMCs. Receptors originate from a woman aged 18-29 years in good health and CMV-seronegative.

The rearrangement joins TRBV10-3 to TRBJ2-7; 11 bases are a match to TRBD1. The junction had 1 base not matched to a gene; V was cut back by 0 bases and J by 0 bases. Germline V gene sequence: CDR1 ENHRY, CDR2 SYGVKD. This CDR3 has 16 amino acids. The CDR3 spells CAISESGTGGSYEQYF. CDR3 DNA: TGTGCCATCAGTGAGTCAGGGACAGGGGGCTCCTACGAGCAGTACTTC.

The chain employs TRBV27 and TRBJ1-2; D not resolved. Germline assignment: CDR1 MNHEY and CDR2 SMNVEV (reference sequence). The CDR3 runs to 14 residues. V shed 5 bases and J shed 2 bases, with 12 bases lying between them. CDR3 sequence: CASSVAGGNYGYTF. The CDR3 nucleotides are TGTGCCAGCAGTGTAGCCGGCGGGAACTATGGCTACACCTTC.

The rearrangement links TRBV9 to TRBJ2-2; D remains ambiguous. The CDR3 is 15 amino acids. Germline CDR1 and CDR2: SGDLS and YYNGEE. Between the trimmed V and J ends, which lost 6 bases and 0 bases, there was a span of 12 bases. The CDR3 here is CASTDGQSNTGELFF. Written as DNA, the CDR3 is TGTGCCAGCACCGATGGGCAGTCGAACACCGGGGAGCTGTTTTTT.

The V gene is TRBV4-1, the J gene TRBJ1-2; TRBD1 is a possible D gene (6 bases). CDR3 length equals 13 residues. The ends were cut back, 4 bases at V and 4 bases at J, with 10 bases in the middle. CDR1 MGHRA and CDR2 YSYEKL come from the germline V gene. The CDR3 nucleotides are TGCGCCAGCAGCCCATCAGGGGCCTATGGCTACACCTTC. Protein product: CASSPSGAYGYTF.

The V call is TRBV4-2, the J call TRBJ2-1; D is undetermined. The CDR3 runs to 13 residues. CDR1 LGHNA and CDR2 YNFKEQ come from the germline V gene. The V gene lost 1 base and the J gene lost 6 bases, with 7 bases spanning the gap. The CDR3 here is CASSQAPRNEQFF. In DNA, the CDR3 is TGTGCCAGCAGCCAAGCGCCGCGCAATGAGCAGTTCTTC.

Worth noting for this clone: One end of the junction varies from germline; a read error may be responsible. This chain's CDR3 is CASSPRTGGVNVLTF. DNA of the CDR3: TGTGCCAGCAGCCCTCGGACAGGGGGGGTCAACGTCCTGACTTTC. This rearrangement joins TRBV14 to TRBJ2-6, with 10 bases identical to TRBD1. Per germline, CDR1 SGHDN and CDR2 FVKESK. There are 15 residues in the CDR3. The variable domain in full, completed from reference TRBV14 and TRBJ2-6, reads EAGVTQFPSHSVIEKGQTVTLRCDPISGHDNLYWYRRVMGKEIKFLLHFVKESKQDESGMPNNRFLAERTGGTYSTLKVQPAELEDSGVYFCASSPRTGGVNVLTFGAGSRLTVL.

V gene TRBV5-4 combines with J gene TRBJ2-3; 9 positions agree with TRBD2. CDR1 and CDR2 (germline): SGHNT, YYREEE (reference sequence). The CDR3 covers 16 residues. Trimming took 1 base from V and 6 from J; bases not matched to a gene: 9. Here the CDR3 reads CASSLLGGGASDTQYF. The CDR3 DNA reads TGTGCCAGCAGCTTGTTGGGCGGGGGGGCCTCGGATACGCAGTATTTT.

The genes are TRBV28 and TRBJ2-5; 8 bases fit TRBD2. Trimming removed 3 bases from V and 3 bases from J; junction bases left unmatched: 6. This CDR3 comprises 15 residues. Germline V lookup: CDR1 MDHEN, CDR2 SYDVKM. The CDR3, as DNA: TGTGCCAGCAGTTTGGCACTAGCGGAAAAAGAGACCCAGTACTTC. Translation: CASSLALAEKETQYF.

Here the CDR3 DNA reads TGTGCCAGTAGTACCCGGACAGGCGTCAACTATGGCTACACCTTC. Protein: CASSTRTGVNYGYTF. V and J are TRBV19 and TRBJ1-2, with 7 bases identical to TRBD1. Germline V gives CDR1 LNHDA, CDR2 SQIVND (reference sequence). The CDR3 spans 15 residues. J gave up 2 bases and V 4 bases, and 7 bases lay outside the gene matches.

The chain employs TRBV27 and TRBJ2-1; 10 bases match TRBD2. Unmatched junction bases numbered 10, after V lost 5 bases and J lost 6 bases. CDR3 length: 16 amino acids. Looked up from germline, CDR1 is MNHEY and CDR2 is SMNVEV (reference sequence). Written as DNA, the CDR3 is TGTGCCAGCAGTACCCTCCTAGCGGGAGATTTCAATGAGCAGTTCTTC. It yields the protein CASSTLLAGDFNEQFF.

In DNA, the CDR3 is TGTGCCAGCAGCTTAATCGGACAGGGCTTGGGGTCGGGGCAGTTCTTC. Translation gives CASSLIGQGLGSGQFF. The chain combines TRBV7-3 with TRBJ2-1; 8 bases align to TRBD1. The V gene end was trimmed by 1 base and the J gene end by 12 bases; junction bases not matched to a gene: 14. Germline lookup yields CDR1 SGHTA and CDR2 FQGTGA. The CDR3 sequence is 16 residues long.

V and J are TRBV6-5 and TRBJ1-5; no clear D gene. This CDR3 region has 15 residues. V lost 4 bases, J lost 0 bases, and 10 bases lay in between. CDR1 is MNHEY, CDR2 SVGAGI, per germline. CDR3 nucleotides: TGTGCCAGCAGTTCGGGGTTCTATAGCAATCAGCCCCAGCATTTT. It translates to CASSSGFYSNQPQHF.

The rearrangement links TRBV5-6 to TRBJ1-2; TRBD1 matches at 9 bases. The CDR3 totals 15 residues. V shed 4 bases, J shed 4 bases, and the junction held 8 bases outside the gene matches. CDR1 is SGHDT and CDR2 is YYEEEE in the germline V gene. The CDR3 sequence: CASSAFGTGLYGYTF. In DNA, the CDR3 is TGTGCCAGCAGCGCCTTCGGGACAGGGCTCTATGGCTACACCTTC.

The genes are TRBV30 and TRBJ2-4, with 9 bases that match TRBD2. Germline V gene sequence: CDR1 GTSNPN, CDR2 SVGIG (reference sequence). This CDR3 is built from 18 residues. V was pared by 0 bases and J by 4 bases, with 13 bases of the junction left unmatched. This CDR3 is CAWSVNPWRSGGKNIQYF. DNA for the CDR3: TGTGCCTGGAGTGTAAACCCGTGGCGTAGCGGGGGTAAAAACATTCAGTACTTC.